A selection of T cell receptor beta chains follows, all from one sample in a study of CD8 T cells in Susac syndrome. TCRdb called the immunoSEQ multiplex PCR reads again in MiXCR, with one record for every CDR3 protein. The sample holds fewer than 200,000 distinct CDR3 sequences, 90% to 95% seen once. Source material: CD4+ T cells from PBMCs. The receptors here all came from a human donor with Susac syndrome. Both conserved end residues are part of each CDR3. Each record gives: D gene, J gene, V gene, clone size, CDR3 protein, CDR3 DNA. A D gene is named only where the DNA matches it firmly. Only some rows state a clone size, as once, few, many or a class for expanded clones.

D: TRBD1
J: TRBJ2-1
V: TRBV13
size: .
CDR3: CASSPGPGQGSYNEQFF
DNA: TGTGCCAGCAGCCCGGGGCCGGGACAGGGCTCCTACAATGAGCAGTTCTTC

D: .
J: TRBJ2-7
V: TRBV5-1
size: .
CDR3: CASSLDIKSEQYF
DNA: TGCGCCAGCAGCCTGGACATAAAAAGCGAGCAGTACTTC

D: .
J: TRBJ1-2
V: TRBV24-1
size: .
CDR3: CALGGRYGYTF
DNA: TGTGCCCTCGGGGGACGCTATGGCTACACCTTC

D: .
J: TRBJ1-3
V: TRBV7-9
size: .
CDR3: CATGSYSGNTIYF
DNA: TGTGCCACCGGGAGCTACTCTGGAAACACCATATATTTT

D: .
J: TRBJ1-2
V: TRBV29-1
size: .
CDR3: CSATLGASYGYTF
DNA: TGCAGCGCCACTCTTGGGGCCAGCTATGGCTACACCTTC

D: .
J: TRBJ1-3
V: TRBV5-4
size: .
CDR3: CASSRESTIYF
DNA: TGTGCCAGCAGCCGGGAAAGCACCATATATTTT

D: .
J: TRBJ1-1
V: TRBV7-2
size: .
CDR3: CASSRGRTNTEAFF
DNA: TGTGCCAGCAGCCGCGGGAGGACTAACACTGAAGCTTTCTTT

D: TRBD2
J: TRBJ2-7
V: TRBV4-1
size: .
CDR3: CASSQFGLAGTEQYF
DNA: TGCGCCAGCAGCCAATTCGGACTAGCGGGGACCGAGCAGTACTTC

D: .
J: TRBJ1-1
V: TRBV7-8
size: .
CDR3: CASSRLEGDWTEAFF
DNA: TGTGCCAGCAGTCGTCTGGAAGGGGATTGGACTGAAGCTTTCTTT

D: .
J: TRBJ2-2
V: TRBV6-2/TRBV6-3
size: .
CDR3: CASTERTMNTGELFF
DNA: TGTGCCAGCACCGAACGGACCATGAACACCGGGGAGCTGTTTTTT

D: TRBD1
J: TRBJ2-7
V: TRBV14
size: .
CDR3: CASSQDLWDRGRFSYEQYF
DNA: TGTGCCAGCAGCCAAGATCTGTGGGACAGGGGGCGATTCTCCTACGAGCAGTACTTC

D: .
J: TRBJ1-1
V: TRBV7-3
size: .
CDR3: CASSLMPNTEAFF
DNA: TGTGCCAGCAGTTTGATGCCGAACACTGAAGCTTTCTTT

D: .
J: TRBJ1-2
V: TRBV18
size: .
CDR3: CASSPDLQVNYGYTF
DNA: TGTGCCAGCTCACCCGACTTACAGGTTAACTATGGCTACACCTTC

D: TRBD2
J: TRBJ2-3
V: TRBV7-3
size: .
CDR3: CASSSGTSADTQYF
DNA: TGTGCCAGCAGCTCCGGGACTAGCGCAGATACGCAGTATTTT

D: TRBD2
J: TRBJ2-7
V: TRBV29-1
size: .
CDR3: CSVYKARDYYSYEQYF
DNA: TGCAGCGTTTACAAGGCCCGGGACTACTACTCCTACGAGCAGTACTTC

D: .
J: TRBJ1-6
V: TRBV5-4
size: .
CDR3: CASSLGAERSVNSPLHF
DNA: TGTGCCAGCAGCTTGGGGGCAGAGCGATCGGTCAATTCACCCCTCCACTTT

D: .
J: TRBJ2-7
V: TRBV15
size: .
CDR3: CATSRDGQTYEQYF
DNA: TGTGCCACCAGCAGAGATGGGCAGACCTACGAGCAGTACTTC

D: TRBD1
J: TRBJ1-1
V: TRBV19
size: .
CDR3: CASSGQGSTEAFF
DNA: TGTGCCAGTAGTGGACAGGGTAGCACTGAAGCTTTCTTT

D: TRBD2
J: TRBJ2-7
V: TRBV20-1
size: once
CDR3: CSAARGGRSEQYF
DNA: TGCAGTGCGGCTCGGGGGGGCCGATCCGAGCAGTACTTC

D: .
J: TRBJ1-5
V: TRBV20-1
size: .
CDR3: CSARVHRESNQPQHF
DNA: TGCAGTGCTAGAGTCCACAGGGAAAGCAATCAGCCCCAGCATTTT

D: .
J: TRBJ1-1
V: TRBV29-1
size: .
CDR3: CSAGDGKNTEAFF
DNA: TGCAGCGCCGGGGATGGGAAGAACACTGAAGCTTTCTTT

D: .
J: TRBJ2-5
V: TRBV7-3
size: .
CDR3: CASSRRAQETQYF
DNA: TGTGCCAGCAGCCGCAGGGCACAAGAGACCCAGTACTTC

D: .
J: TRBJ2-7
V: TRBV5-4
size: .
CDR3: CASSLALRGQEQYF
DNA: TGTGCCAGCAGCTTGGCGTTGCGGGGGCAAGAGCAGTACTTC

D: TRBD1
J: TRBJ2-7
V: TRBV20-1
size: .
CDR3: CSAPSDRGYEQYF
DNA: TGCAGTGCTCCTTCGGACAGGGGTTACGAGCAGTACTTC

D: .
J: TRBJ1-1
V: TRBV20-1
size: .
CDR3: CSAPRMGDTEAFF
DNA: TGCAGTGCTCCTAGGATGGGCGACACTGAAGCTTTCTTT

D: .
J: TRBJ1-1
V: TRBV2
size: .
CDR3: CAISGTMNTEAFF
DNA: TGTGCCATATCCGGGACAATGAACACTGAAGCTTTCTTT

D: TRBD1
J: TRBJ2-1
V: TRBV6-2/TRBV6-3
size: .
CDR3: CASSLIPPLTGHYNEQFF
DNA: TGTGCCAGCAGTCTAATCCCGCCCCTGACAGGGCACTACAATGAGCAGTTCTTC

D: .
J: TRBJ2-1
V: TRBV7-3
size: once
CDR3: CASSLRGYAYNEQFF
DNA: TGTGCCAGCAGCTTAAGGGGGTATGCCTACAATGAGCAGTTCTTC

D: TRBD1
J: TRBJ1-2
V: TRBV12-3/TRBV12-4
size: .
CDR3: CASSRTGEYGYTF
DNA: TGTGCCAGCAGTCGGACAGGGGAATATGGCTACACCTTC

D: TRBD2
J: TRBJ2-7
V: TRBV7-8
size: few
CDR3: CASSLEERGSSYEQYF
DNA: TGTGCCAGCAGCTTAGAAGAGCGGGGGAGCTCCTACGAGCAGTACTTC

D: .
J: TRBJ1-1
V: TRBV10-3
size: .
CDR3: CAIKAGGGEAFF
DNA: TGTGCCATCAAGGCCGGGGGAGGTGAAGCTTTCTTT

D: .
J: TRBJ2-7
V: TRBV14
size: .
CDR3: CASSQVVSEQYF
DNA: TGTGCCAGCAGCCAAGTAGTTTCCGAGCAGTACTTC

D: .
J: TRBJ2-2
V: TRBV20-1
size: .
CDR3: CSARRAEGTGELFF
DNA: TGCAGTGCTAGAAGAGCGGAGGGCACCGGGGAGCTGTTTTTT

D: .
J: TRBJ2-1
V: TRBV20-1
size: once
CDR3: CSGKSSRTVNEQFF
DNA: TGCAGTGGAAAGTCCTCTAGGACTGTAAATGAGCAGTTCTTC

D: TRBD2
J: TRBJ2-4
V: TRBV11-2
size: .
CDR3: CASSQGASGAKNIQYF
DNA: TGTGCCAGCAGCCAAGGGGCTAGCGGAGCCAAAAACATTCAGTACTTC

D: .
J: TRBJ1-1
V: TRBV5-1
size: .
CDR3: CASSQQVLNTEAFF
DNA: TGCGCCAGCAGTCAACAGGTCCTCAACACTGAAGCTTTCTTT

D: .
J: TRBJ1-5
V: TRBV3-1
size: .
CDR3: CASSRDLPGNQPQHF
DNA: TGTGCCAGCAGTCGAGACCTCCCTGGAAATCAGCCCCAGCATTTT

D: .
J: TRBJ1-1
V: TRBV5-1
size: .
CDR3: CASSPTTVGGTEAFF
DNA: TGCGCCAGCAGCCCGACGACAGTTGGGGGGACTGAAGCTTTCTTT

D: .
J: TRBJ2-7
V: TRBV2
size: .
CDR3: CASRGGGMSEQYF
DNA: TGTGCCAGCAGGGGAGGTGGTATGTCCGAGCAGTACTTC

D: TRBD2
J: TRBJ2-5
V: TRBV6-1
size: .
CDR3: CASSEHSSGGFQETQYF
DNA: TGTGCCAGCAGTGAGCATTCTAGCGGGGGGTTTCAAGAGACCCAGTACTTC

D: .
J: TRBJ1-2
V: TRBV24-1
size: .
CDR3: CATSDLRDKGYGYTF
DNA: TGTGCCACCAGTGATTTGAGGGACAAAGGCTATGGCTACACCTTC

D: .
J: TRBJ1-6
V: TRBV4-1
size: .
CDR3: CASSVIPEANSPLHF
DNA: TGCGCCAGCAGCGTAATACCGGAGGCGAATTCACCCCTCCACTTT

D: TRBD2
J: TRBJ2-1
V: TRBV28
size: .
CDR3: CASSPTLAGVHNEQFF
DNA: TGTGCCAGCAGTCCAACTCTAGCGGGGGTCCACAATGAGCAGTTCTTC

D: .
J: TRBJ1-4
V: TRBV15
size: .
CDR3: CATSRAAPEKLFF
DNA: TGTGCCACCAGCAGAGCGGCACCTGAAAAACTGTTTTTT

D: .
J: TRBJ2-7
V: TRBV2
size: .
CDR3: CATHNSYEQYF
DNA: TGTGCCACCCATAACTCCTACGAGCAGTACTTC

D: TRBD1
J: TRBJ2-7
V: TRBV29-1
size: .
CDR3: CSVVETGADKQYF
DNA: TGCAGCGTTGTGGAGACAGGGGCCGATAAGCAGTACTTC

D: .
J: TRBJ2-1
V: TRBV3-1
size: .
CDR3: CASSQTGSRLNEQFF
DNA: TGTGCCAGCAGCCAAACAGGTAGCAGACTCAATGAGCAGTTCTTC

D: TRBD1
J: TRBJ1-1
V: TRBV5-1
size: .
CDR3: CASSSQGAITEAFF
DNA: TGCGCCAGCAGCTCACAGGGGGCGATCACTGAAGCTTTCTTT

D: .
J: TRBJ1-1
V: TRBV29-1
size: .
CDR3: CSVEVGVGTEAFF
DNA: TGCAGCGTTGAAGTGGGAGTAGGCACTGAAGCTTTCTTT

D: .
J: TRBJ1-2
V: TRBV6-6
size: .
CDR3: CATTPNGGYGYTF
DNA: TGTGCCACCACTCCAAACGGTGGCTATGGCTACACCTTC

D: .
J: TRBJ2-3
V: TRBV20-1
size: .
CDR3: CSATGDQLDTQYF
DNA: TGCAGTGCCACGGGGGACCAGTTAGATACGCAGTATTTT

D: TRBD1
J: TRBJ1-6
V: TRBV5-1
size: .
CDR3: CASQDRDSSSYNSPLHF
DNA: TGCGCCAGCCAGGACAGGGACTCAAGCTCCTATAATTCACCCCTCCACTTT

D: .
J: TRBJ1-4
V: TRBV13
size: .
CDR3: CASSFRTNNEKLFF
DNA: TGTGCCAGCAGCTTCAGAACAAATAATGAAAAACTGTTTTTT

D: .
J: TRBJ2-2
V: TRBV3-1
size: .
CDR3: CASSQVQSTGELFF
DNA: TGTGCCAGCAGCCAAGTGCAGTCCACCGGGGAGCTGTTTTTT

D: .
J: TRBJ1-6
V: TRBV12-3/TRBV12-4
size: few
CDR3: CASSLNSPLHF
DNA: TGTGCCAGCAGTTTAAACTCACCCCTCCACTTT

D: .
J: TRBJ1-5
V: TRBV19
size: .
CDR3: CASSTLNQPQHF
DNA: TGTGCCAGTAGTACCCTTAATCAGCCCCAGCATTTT

D: TRBD2
J: TRBJ2-7
V: TRBV25-1
size: .
CDR3: CASSESTSGYYEQYF
DNA: TGTGCCAGCAGTGAATCAACTAGCGGTTACTACGAGCAGTACTTC

D: TRBD2
J: TRBJ2-3
V: TRBV7-9
size: .
CDR3: CASSFSGGGADTQYF
DNA: TGTGCCAGCAGCTTTAGCGGCGGGGGAGCAGATACGCAGTATTTT

D: TRBD1
J: TRBJ2-5
V: TRBV4-2
size: .
CDR3: CASSQVPGQQYF
DNA: TGTGCCAGCAGCCAAGTACCGGGACAGCAGTACTTC

D: TRBD1
J: TRBJ2-1
V: TRBV6-5
size: .
CDR3: CASSYQRTGYNEQFF
DNA: TGTGCCAGCAGTTACCAAAGGACAGGCTACAATGAGCAGTTCTTC